This T cell receptor beta chain was sequenced for a study of OX40 agonist ivuxolimab in advanced cancers. Using immunoSEQ multiplex PCR, the repertoire was profiled, and TCRdb retains in-frame clones only, with some absent. The repertoire includes under 40,000 clones, roughly 80% of them detected once, and 12% sits in the top ten. The germline CDR1 and CDR2 sequences are MDHEN and SYDVKM. There are 13 residues in the CDR3. Trimming cost V 3 bases and J 6 bases, with 9 bases left between them. Whole-study findings and limits: In CD8+ T cells, expanded clones were on average more numerous than in CD4+. Antigen specificity of clonally expanded peripheral T cells was not established.

As concerns this clone: Its antigen is unknown.

The V call is TRBV28, the J call TRBJ2-1; D might be TRBD1 or TRBD2, each matching 5 bases. Sequences were derived from CD4+ or CD8+ T cells sorted from blood, sampled in a trial of the OX40 agonist ivuxolimab. The sequence was collected from an adult with an advanced solid tumor such as melanoma, head and neck, liver or kidney cancer. CDR3 amino acids: CASSLPGTNEQFF. Here the CDR3 DNA reads TGTGCCAGCAGTTTGCCAGGGACCAATGAGCAGTTCTTC.